This entry is about one T cell receptor (beta chain). Trimming shortened V by 7 bases and J by 4 bases, and 15 bases separated the two germline ends. The CDR3 spans 15 residues. CDR1 is SGHRS and CDR2 is YFSETQ in the germline V gene. The data belong to a study of blood T cell repertoires in COVID-19. The overall study: PBMCs, B-cell-depleted T cells, or T cells were the source of the cDNA or gDNA that made up the material.

Under the authors' procedure: Reference gene primer amplification gave estimated nucleated cell counts. The table came from immunoSEQ multiplex PCR; TCRdb's copy has only in-frame clones and leaves some out. Clone size and V and J calls were adopted from that table, with D and trimming inferred from the DNA. The sample includes about 83,000 clones, about three quarters of them seen just once. The V gene is TRBV5-1, the J gene TRBJ2-6; D gene uncertain. Source material: peripheral blood. The TCR was taken from a woman of 80 years or more with active or convalescent COVID-19. This CDR3 is CASGGDGAGANVLTF. CDR3 DNA: TGCGCCAGCGGCGGAGACGGTGCCGGGGCCAACGTCCTGACTTTC.